This T cell receptor beta chain is drawn from a study of T cell responses to AZD1222 COVID-19 vaccine. Overall study context: Pooling covered second doses at about 4 or about 12 weeks.

General study results and limits: Donors were mostly white British, more females; clonal diversity possibly underestimated. Rises in breadth and depth of Spike-specific TCRs came after two AZD1222 doses.

Profiled with immunoSEQ multiplex PCR; TCRdb holds only in-frame clones, not every one. The repertoire holds about 97,000 clones, around 89% seen once, with over 6.5% in the top ten. This clone was picked up a small number of times. The antigen is not known. This specimen consisted of peripheral blood, obtained on day 0 of AZD1222 vaccination. The sequence was collected from an adult in good health.

The CDR3 sequence is CASSQDGGTIYGYTF. The CDR3 DNA reads TGTGCCAGCAGCCAAGATGGAGGAACGATCTATGGCTACACCTTC. The chain joins TRBV3-1 (or the pseudogene TRBV3-2) to TRBJ1-2; D unresolved. V was shortened by 0 bases and J by 4 bases, with 12 bases between the two germline ends. The germline V gene has CDR1 LGHDT and CDR2 YNNKEL (reference sequence). The CDR3 length is 15 residues.